This T cell receptor (beta chain) was retrieved from a study of CD8 T cells in Susac syndrome. CD8+ and CD4+ T cells taken from blood had their TCR beta sequenced. Random hexamers were used to reverse transcribe an amount of roughly 0.45 to 1 ug RNA. Amplification of TCR beta CDR3 spanned 54 Vbeta and 13 Jbeta via immunoSEQ multiplex PCR. TCRdb recomputed calls from the immunoSEQ multiplex PCR reads with MiXCR, one row per CDR3 protein. Counted here are about 280,000 distinct CDR3 sequences, 85% occurring once; the ten biggest clones make up around 0.12%. This CDR3 has 15 amino acids. CDR1 MNHEY and CDR2 SMNVEV come from the germline V gene (reference sequence). V was clipped by 6 bases and J by 4 bases; unmatched bases: 8.

Sequenced sample: CD8+ T cells from PBMCs. The chain carries TRBV27 and TRBJ2-7, with 11 nucleotides matching TRBD2. The sequence derives from a human donor with multiple sclerosis. The CDR3 sequence: CASSLLAGEAYEQYF. CDR3 sequence (DNA): TGTGCCAGCAGCTTACTAGCGGGAGAGGCTTACGAGCAGTACTTC.